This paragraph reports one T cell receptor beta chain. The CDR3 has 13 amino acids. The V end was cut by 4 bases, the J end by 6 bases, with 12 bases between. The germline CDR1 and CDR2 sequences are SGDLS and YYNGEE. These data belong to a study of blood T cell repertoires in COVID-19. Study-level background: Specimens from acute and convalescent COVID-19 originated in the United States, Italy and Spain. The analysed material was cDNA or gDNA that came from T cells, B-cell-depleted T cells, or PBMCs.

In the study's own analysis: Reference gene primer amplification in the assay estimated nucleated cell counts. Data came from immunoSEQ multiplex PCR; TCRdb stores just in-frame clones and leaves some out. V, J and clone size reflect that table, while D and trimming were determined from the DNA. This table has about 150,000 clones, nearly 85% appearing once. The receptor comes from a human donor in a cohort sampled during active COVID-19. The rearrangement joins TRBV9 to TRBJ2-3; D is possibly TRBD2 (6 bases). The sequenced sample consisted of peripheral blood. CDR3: CASSPAGRDTQYF. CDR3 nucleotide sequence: TGTGCCAGCAGCCCAGCGGGCAGGGATACGCAGTATTTT.